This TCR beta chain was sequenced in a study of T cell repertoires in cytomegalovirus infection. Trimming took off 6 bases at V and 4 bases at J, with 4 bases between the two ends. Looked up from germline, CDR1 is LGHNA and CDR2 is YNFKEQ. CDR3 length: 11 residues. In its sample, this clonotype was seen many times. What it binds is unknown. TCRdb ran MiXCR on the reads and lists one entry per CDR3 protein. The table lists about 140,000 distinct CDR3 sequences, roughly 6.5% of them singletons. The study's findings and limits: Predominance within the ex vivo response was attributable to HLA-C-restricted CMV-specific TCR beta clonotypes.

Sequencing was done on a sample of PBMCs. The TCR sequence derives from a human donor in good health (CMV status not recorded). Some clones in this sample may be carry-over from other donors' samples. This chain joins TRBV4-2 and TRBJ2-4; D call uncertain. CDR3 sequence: CASRVKNIQYF. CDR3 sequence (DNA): TGTGCCAGCAGAGTTAAAAACATTCAGTACTTC.